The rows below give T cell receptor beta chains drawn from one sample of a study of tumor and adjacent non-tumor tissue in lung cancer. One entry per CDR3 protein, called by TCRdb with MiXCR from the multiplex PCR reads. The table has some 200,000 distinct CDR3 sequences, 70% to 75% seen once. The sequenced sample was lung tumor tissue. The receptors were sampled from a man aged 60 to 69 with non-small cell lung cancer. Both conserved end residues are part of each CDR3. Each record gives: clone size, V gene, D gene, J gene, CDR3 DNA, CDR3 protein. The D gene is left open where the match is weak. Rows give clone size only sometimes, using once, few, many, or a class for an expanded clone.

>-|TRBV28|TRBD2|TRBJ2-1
TGTGCCAGCAGTTTAGGGCTAGCGGGGGGGCTTGAGCAGTTCTTC
CASSLGLAGGLEQFF
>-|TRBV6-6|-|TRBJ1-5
TGTGCCAGCAGTTACCCTAAATACAGGGATGAGGACATTCAGCCCCAGCATTTT
CASSYPKYRDEDIQPQHF
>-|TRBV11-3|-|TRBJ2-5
TGTGCCAGCAGTCTCACCCGCCTACGGGTACCAAGAGACCAGTACTTC
CASSLTRLRVPRDQYF
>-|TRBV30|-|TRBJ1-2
TGTGCCTGGGAAGCTAACTATGGCTACACCTTC
CAWEANYGYTF
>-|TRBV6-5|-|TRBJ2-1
TGTGCCACCGCCTTGGGGGACTTATCCTACAATGAGCAGTTCTTC
CATALGDLSYNEQFF
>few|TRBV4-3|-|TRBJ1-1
TGCGCCAGCAGCCAAACTGCCAGGAACACTGAAACTTTCTTT
CASSQTARNTETFF
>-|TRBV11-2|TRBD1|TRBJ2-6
TGTGCCAGCAGCTTAAGAGGACAGGGCGATTCTGGGACCAACGTCCTGACTTTC
CASSLRGQGDSGTNVLTF
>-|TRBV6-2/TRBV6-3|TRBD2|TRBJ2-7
TGTGCCAGCAGTCCCGCAGAACTAGCGGGAAGCTACAAGCAGTACTTC
CASSPAELAGSYKQYF
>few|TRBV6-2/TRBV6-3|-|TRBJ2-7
TGTGCCAGCAGTTACTCTAGGACAGGCCTGGGAGGGGAGCAGTACTTC
CASSYSRTGLGGEQYF
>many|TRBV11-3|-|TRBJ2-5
TGTGCCAGTCAACCGGTCACGGGAATTGGGGCCCAGTACTTC
CASQPVTGIGAQYF
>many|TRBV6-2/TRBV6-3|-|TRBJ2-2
TGTGCCAGCAGTTATCGGGACACCGGGGAGCTGTTTTTT
CASSYRDTGELFF
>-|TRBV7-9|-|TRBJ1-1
TGTGCCAGCAGCCCGGACTTTCGGACTGAAGCTTTCTTT
CASSPDFRTEAFF
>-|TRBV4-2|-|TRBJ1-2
TGTGCCAGGAGCCAAGAGCAGCCGACGGATGGCTACACCTTC
CARSQEQPTDGYTF
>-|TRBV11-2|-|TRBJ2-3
TGTGCCAGCAGCTTAGACCAGGGTATAAGATATACGCAGTATTTT
CASSLDQGIRYTQYF
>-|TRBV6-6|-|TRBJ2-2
TGTGCCAGCAAAAGGGCCGGGGAGCTGTTTTTT
CASKRAGELFF
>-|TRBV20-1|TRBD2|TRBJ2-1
TGCTGCGCTAGACCCCTACTAGCGGGAGTTGTCAATGAGCAGTTCTTC
CCARPLLAGVVNEQFF
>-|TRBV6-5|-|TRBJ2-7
TGTGCCAGTGGTAATGAGGGAGTCTCTCGCTACGAGCAGTACTTC
CASGNEGVSRYEQYF
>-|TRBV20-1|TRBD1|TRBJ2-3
TGCAGTGCTAGAGGGTCGGGTGGAGGGGACAGGGCAGATACGCAGTATTTT
CSARGSGGGDRADTQYF
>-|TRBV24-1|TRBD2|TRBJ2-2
TGTGCCACCAGTTGGGGCAAGCGGGAGGTCCACACCGGGGAGCTGTTTTTT
CATSWGKREVHTGELFF
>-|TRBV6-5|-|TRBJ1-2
TGTGCCAGCAGTATAGGGTACGGCTACACCTTC
CASSIGYGYTF
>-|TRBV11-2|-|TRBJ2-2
TGTGCCAGCAGCTTAGTCTGGGGCAGAAACACCGGGGGGCTGTTGTTT
CASSLVWGRNTGGLLF
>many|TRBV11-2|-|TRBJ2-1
TGTGCCAGCAGCTTAGGGCTAGGGGGCAATGAGCAGTTCTTC
CASSLGLGGNEQFF
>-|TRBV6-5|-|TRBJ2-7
TGTGCCAGCATTATGGCCACGGATCTAGGAGAGCAGTACTTC
CASIMATDLGEQYF
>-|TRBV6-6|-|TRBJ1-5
TGTGCCAGCAGTTACCAAGCCGCCGGAAGTCGGCCCCAGCATTTT
CASSYQAAGSRPQHF
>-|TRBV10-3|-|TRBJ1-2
TGTGTCATCACCTACGACCCATCGGGCGGTGGCTACACCTTC
CVITYDPSGGGYTF
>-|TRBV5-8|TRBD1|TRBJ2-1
TGTGCCGAACAGGGGGCGATTCGCAATGAGCAGTTCTTC
CAEQGAIRNEQFF
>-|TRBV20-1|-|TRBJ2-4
TGCAGTGCTATAGCCAGTGATATAGCCAAAAACATTCAGTACTTC
CSAIASDIAKNIQYF
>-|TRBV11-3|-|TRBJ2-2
TGTGCCAGCAGCTTGATACTTATGGAACAGGGAGCGCCTGGGGAGCTGTTTTTT
CASSLILMEQGAPGELFF
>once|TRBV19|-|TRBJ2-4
TGTGCCAGTAGTATCAGGGGGAAGGTGGGGGGCGAAAACATTCAGTACTTC
CASSIRGKVGGENIQYF
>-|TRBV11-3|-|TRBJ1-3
TGTGTCAGCATTTTAGGTGTCCAAGGAAACACCATATATTTT
CVSILGVQGNTIYF
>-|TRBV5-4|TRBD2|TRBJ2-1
TGTGCCAGCAGCGGGCCGGCCGGGACTAGCGGACACAATGAGCAGTTCTTC
CASSGPAGTSGHNEQFF
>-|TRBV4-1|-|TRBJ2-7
TGCGCCAGCAGCCCTACGGGAGTATACTCATCCTACGAGCAGTACTTC
CASSPTGVYSSYEQYF
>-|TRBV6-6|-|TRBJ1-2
TGTGCCGGCTGTTACGAGAAAGGGCCCAACTATGGCTACACCTTC
CAGCYEKGPNYGYTF
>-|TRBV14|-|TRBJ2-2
TGTACCAGCAGCCAAGTAGGGACCGGGGAGCTGTTTTTT
CTSSQVGTGELFF
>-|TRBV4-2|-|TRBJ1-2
TGTGCCAGCAGCCAAGATGAATGGGCAGCTTATGCTTACACCTTC
CASSQDEWAAYAYTF
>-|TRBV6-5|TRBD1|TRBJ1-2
TGTGCTAGCATCCATTCGGACAGGGGATATGGCTACACCTTC
CASIHSDRGYGYTF
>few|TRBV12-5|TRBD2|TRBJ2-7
TGTGTTAGTGGAACCGGGACTAGCTACGAGCAGTACTTC
CVSGTGTSYEQYF
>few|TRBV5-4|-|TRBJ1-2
TGTGCCAGCAGCCCCTCTGCGGGGGGCTATGGCTACACCTTC
CASSPSAGGYGYTF
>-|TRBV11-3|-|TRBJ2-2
TGTGCCATCAGCTTAGGAGGGACCAGCATTACGGGGGAGCTGTTTTTT
CAISLGGTSITGELFF
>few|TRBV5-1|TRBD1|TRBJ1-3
TGCGCCAGCAGCTTGGGATTTGGACAGGGCTCTGGAAACACCATATATTTT
CASSLGFGQGSGNTIYF
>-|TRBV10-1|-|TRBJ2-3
TGCGCCAGCAGTGCGGACGGGGGTATCACAGATACGCAGTATTTT
CASSADGGITDTQYF
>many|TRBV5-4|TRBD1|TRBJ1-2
TGTGCCAGCAGCTTCGGGACAGGGCCCTTTTATGGCTACACCTTC
CASSFGTGPFYGYTF
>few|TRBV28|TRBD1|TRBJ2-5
TGTGCCAGCAGTTTCCCAGACAGGGTCGAGACCCAGTACTTC
CASSFPDRVETQYF
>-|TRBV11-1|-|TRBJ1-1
TGTGCCAGCACTACAAACGGGGGGAACACTGAAGTTTCCTTT
CASTTNGGNTEVSF
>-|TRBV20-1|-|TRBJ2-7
TGCAGTGCTAGAGAGGGTGGCCTCTCCTACGAGCAGTACTTC
CSAREGGLSYEQYF
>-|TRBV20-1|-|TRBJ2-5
TGCAGTGCTAGAGTCCTACGAGAGGGCCTGCAAGAGACCAAGTACTTC
CSARVLREGLQETKYF
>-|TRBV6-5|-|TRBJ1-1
TGTGCCAGAAGTTACTCGCTAGCGAACACTGAAGCTTTCTTT
CARSYSLANTEAFF
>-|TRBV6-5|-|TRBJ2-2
TGTGCCAGCAGTTGGTGGGGGCGGGTCACCGGGGAGCTGTTTTTT
CASSWWGRVTGELFF
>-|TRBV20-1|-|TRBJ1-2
TGCAGTGTACGGGACTATAGTAACTATGGCTACACCTTC
CSVRDYSNYGYTF
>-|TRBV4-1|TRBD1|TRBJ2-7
TGCGCCAGCAGCCTAGAACGTACCGGGACAGGGTCTGGACACGAGCAGTACTTC
CASSLERTGTGSGHEQYF
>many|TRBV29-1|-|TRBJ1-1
TGCAGCGTCTCCAGCCAGGGCTCCGTTGAAGCTTTCTTT
CSVSSQGSVEAFF
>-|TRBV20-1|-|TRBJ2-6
TGCAGTGCTAGGGGAGAGGTGAGGGCTGGGGCCAACGTCCTGACTTTC
CSARGEVRAGANVLTF
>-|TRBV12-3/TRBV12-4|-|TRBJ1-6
TGTGCCTGCAGTTTGGACAGTATAGTTTCACCCCTTCACTTT
CACSLDSIVSPLHF
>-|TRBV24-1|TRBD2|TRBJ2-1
TGTGCCACCAGTGATGCTAGCGGGGGGGCCAGTACCCTGAATGAGCAGTTCTTC
CATSDASGGASTLNEQFF
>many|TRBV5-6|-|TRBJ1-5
TGTGCCAGCTCAGGGGATAGTCAGCCCCAGCATTTT
CASSGDSQPQHF
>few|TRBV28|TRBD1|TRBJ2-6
TGTGCCAGCAGTTTTTCCACAGGGGGCCTTGGGGCCAACGTCCTGACTTTC
CASSFSTGGLGANVLTF